The clone carrying this T cell receptor beta chain was recorded once. How the authors handled the data: Scientists estimated how many nucleated cells there were by amplifying reference gene primers. Assay used: immunoSEQ multiplex PCR; TCRdb lists only in-frame clones, some missing. D and trimming come from the DNA, and the V and J calls and clone size come from that table. The sample has about 230,000 clones; roughly 84% are singletons. This specimen comes from a study of blood T cell repertoires in COVID-19. Across the study: Acute and convalescent COVID-19 specimens originated in the United States, Italy and Spain. The analysed material was cDNA or gDNA that came from T cells, B-cell-depleted T cells, or PBMCs.

Germline values: CDR1 DFQATT, CDR2 SNEGSKA (reference sequence). Trimming took off 3 bases at V and 7 bases at J, with 9 bases between the two ends. This CDR3 comprises 11 residues. The receptor was derived from a woman of 80 years or more with active or convalescent COVID-19. The chain couples TRBV20-1 to TRBJ1-2; D is unclear. The sample consisted of peripheral blood. CDR3 in amino acids: CSAREPAGYTF. As DNA, the CDR3 is TGCAGTGCTAGGGAGCCGGCTGGCTACACCTTC.